These 20 T cell receptor beta chains were all obtained from the same sample, sequenced in a study of cytotoxic CD8 clonotypes in ibrutinib-treated CLL. The repertoire was sequenced with immunoSEQ multiplex PCR; TCRdb's copy has only in-frame clones and lacks some. The table has about 140,000 clones, 85% to 95% seen once. Sequenced here: PBMCs, sampled after 12 months of ibrutinib treatment. The receptors originated from a human donor with chronic lymphocytic leukemia.

This clone turned up a few times. The chain uses TRBV11-2 and TRBJ2-5; D remains ambiguous. Trimming pared 5 bases from V and 5 bases from J, leaving 12 bases between. The CDR3 runs 13 residues. Germline V gene sequence: CDR1 SGHAT, CDR2 FQNNGV. The CDR3 region is CASSPRLEETQYF. DNA of the CDR3: TGTGCCAGCAGCCCACGACTGGAGGAGACCCAGTACTTC.

The rearrangement uses TRBV7-2 and TRBJ2-3; D is unresolved. The germline V gene encodes CDR1 SGHTA and CDR2 FQGNSA. The CDR3 contains 14 residues. Trimming removed 5 bases from V and 4 bases from J, with 13 bases in between. CDR3 sequence reads: CASSPTYTADTQYF. The CDR3 DNA reads TGTGCCAGCAGCCCAACGTATACGGCAGATACGCAGTATTTT.

The J gene is TRBJ2-5, the V gene TRBV2; D remains unclear. There are 11 residues in the CDR3. Trimming left V 10 bases short and J 5 bases short, with 11 bases between. Germline CDR1 reads SNHLY; CDR2 reads FYNNEI. CDR3 protein: CANKEGETQYF. The DNA for the CDR3 is TGTGCCAACAAAGAAGGGGAGACCCAGTACTTC.

The chain carries TRBV13 and TRBJ2-3, with a tentative D call TRBD1 (6 bases). The germline V and J ends were trimmed by 5 bases and 11 bases, with 26 bases remaining between them. Germline V lookup: CDR1 PRHDT, CDR2 FYEKMQ (reference sequence). The CDR3 consists of 16 residues. DNA for the CDR3: TGTGCCAGCAGCCCCCTTGGGTCAGGGGCCCCCAGTGAGCAGTATTTT. It yields the protein CASSPLGSGAPSEQYF.

This clone was detected only a few times. The V and J genes are TRBV7-9 and TRBJ2-2, with D perhaps TRBD2 (5 bases). The V end was cut by 5 bases, the J end by 6 bases, with 13 bases between. Germline V gives CDR1 SEHNR, CDR2 FQNEAQ (reference sequence). The length of the CDR3 is 14 residues. The CDR3 bases are TGTGCCAGCAGCGCTGACGGGGTAGCCGGGGAGCTGTTTTTT. Its protein product is CASSADGVAGELFF.

V is TRBV10-2 and J is TRBJ2-5, with TRBD2 identical over 7 bases. V gave up 6 bases and J gave up 3 bases; unmatched junction bases: 7. There are 14 residues in the CDR3. Looked up from germline, CDR1 is WSHSY and CDR2 is SAAADI. CDR3 protein: CASRGLADKETQYF. The CDR3 nucleotides read TGCGCCAGCAGGGGGCTAGCGGATAAAGAGACCCAGTACTTC.

The chain joins TRBV30 to TRBJ1-5, with D possibly matching TRBD1 (5 bases). This CDR3 comprises 13 residues. The germline V gene has CDR1 GTSNPN and CDR2 SVGIG (reference sequence). V lost 0 bases and J 9 bases, leaving 12 bases between the germline ends. CDR3 protein: CAWSVRGGLPQHF. The CDR3 bases are TGTGCCTGGAGTGTTCGGGGGGGTCTGCCCCAGCATTTT.

V and J are TRBV2 and TRBJ1-1, with D possibly being TRBD1 (6 bases). The CDR3 is 16 residues long. Trimming shortened V by 8 bases and J by 6 bases, and 25 bases separated the two germline ends. Looked up from germline, CDR1 is SNHLY and CDR2 is FYNNEI. As DNA, the CDR3 is TGTGCCAGCGGGGCCGGGGGGCGCTTTGGGGACGCTGAAGCTTTCTTT. Its protein product is CASGAGGRFGDAEAFF.

The chain recombines TRBV5-4 with TRBJ2-2, with D unresolved. Trimming took 4 bases from V and 4 from J, leaving 11 bases between them. The CDR3 is 14 amino acids. Germline CDR1 SGHNT, CDR2 YYREEE (reference sequence). The CDR3 DNA reads as TGTGCCAGCAGCCGTTCTGGGTCCACCGGGGAGCTGTTTTTT. Its translation is CASSRSGSTGELFF.

The J gene is TRBJ2-3, the V gene TRBV5-1; the D call may be TRBD1 or TRBD2 (6 bases each). Per germline, CDR1 SGHRS and CDR2 YFSETQ. Trimming removed 7 bases at V and 0 bases at J, with 12 bases between. There are 14 residues in the CDR3. CDR3 nucleotide sequence: TGCGCCAGCCGACCGGGGGCTAGCACAGATACGCAGTATTTT. Protein sequence: CASRPGASTDTQYF.

The rearrangement uses TRBV28 and TRBJ2-7; D perhaps matches TRBD2 (6 bases). V was clipped by 6 bases and J by 2 bases, with 14 bases between them. Germline CDR1 reads MDHEN; CDR2 reads SYDVKM. There are 14 residues in the CDR3. CDR3 in amino acids: CASSVAVGTYEQYF. CDR3 bases: TGTGCCAGCAGCGTAGCGGTTGGGACCTACGAGCAGTACTTC.

V and J are TRBV13 and TRBJ1-2; no firm D call. CDR3 length: 13 residues. V lost 2 bases and J 2 bases, leaving 6 bases between the germline ends. Germline V CDR1 and CDR2: PRHDT, FYEKMQ (reference sequence). The CDR3 bases are TGTGCCAGCAGCTTACCCAGGAACTATGGCTACACCTTC. Translation gives CASSLPRNYGYTF.

The rearrangement joins TRBV20-1 to TRBJ2-5; maybe TRBD2 (5 bases). Trimming left V 7 bases short and J 2 bases short, with 8 bases between. This CDR3 has 11 residues. The germline V gene has CDR1 DFQATT and CDR2 SNEGSKA (reference sequence). The CDR3 region has the DNA TGCAGTGGGACTCGTCAAGAGACCCAGTACTTC. It encodes CSGTRQETQYF.

V usage is TRBV7-9 and J usage is TRBJ2-4; D is ambiguous. The CDR3 contains 14 residues. Germline CDR1 reads SEHNR; CDR2 reads FQNEAQ (reference sequence). Deletions cut 0 bases from V and 10 bases from J, with 13 bases between. For the CDR3, the DNA is TGTGCCAGCAGCTTAGCGCAAACCCGTCGAATTCAGTACTTC. It is translated as CASSLAQTRRIQYF.

The chain links TRBV19 to TRBJ2-7; 10 bases are shared with TRBD2. The V and J ends lost 4 bases and 7 bases, in that order; junction bases with no gene match: 4. The CDR3 extends over 13 amino acids. Germline V CDR1 and CDR2: LNHDA, SQIVND (reference sequence). The CDR3, as DNA: TGTGCCAGTAGTAATCCTAGCGGGAGAGAGCAGTACTTC. Its translation is CASSNPSGREQYF.

This chain joins TRBV19 and TRBJ1-5; D is undetermined. Trimming removed 0 bases at V and 5 bases at J, with 8 bases between. Germline V gene data show CDR1 as LNHDA and CDR2 as SQIVND (reference sequence). This CDR3 spans 14 amino acids. The CDR3 spells CASSIDQDYQPQHF. The DNA for the CDR3 is TGTGCCAGTAGTATAGACCAGGATTATCAGCCCCAGCATTTT.

This clone was observed once. The chain recombines TRBV4-1 with TRBJ1-5; D is ambiguous. The CDR3 extends over 16 amino acids. V shed 0 bases and J shed 0 bases, with 9 bases lying between them. CDR1 is MGHRA, CDR2 YSYEKL, per germline. The CDR3 reads CASSQERDYSNQPQHF. The CDR3 nucleotides are TGCGCCAGCAGCCAAGAACGTGACTATAGCAATCAGCCCCAGCATTTT.

This rearrangement joins TRBV28 to TRBJ1-1, with D perhaps matching TRBD1 (5 bases). Germline V CDR1 and CDR2: MDHEN, SYDVKM. V shed 5 bases and J shed 9 bases, with 13 bases lying between them. The CDR3 covers 12 residues. CDR3 sequence reads: CASSPRGEKAFF. CDR3 DNA sequence: TGTGCCAGCAGTCCTCGAGGGGAGAAAGCTTTCTTT.

The chain combines TRBV5-1 with TRBJ1-4; D remains unclear. The CDR3 extends over 17 amino acids. The V end lost 4 bases, the J end lost 2 bases, and 18 bases lay between the germline ends. Germline V CDR1 and CDR2: SGHRS, YFSETQ. CDR3 sequence (DNA): TGCGCCAGCAGCCTACTCCGCAACAGCGCTACTAATGAAAAACTGTTTTTT. Amino acid sequence: CASSLLRNSATNEKLFF. Together with reference TRBV5-1 and TRBJ1-4, the CDR3 gives the full variable domain: KAGVTQTPRYLIKTRGQQVTLSCSPISGHRSVSWYQQTPGQGLQFLFEYFSETQRNKGNFPGRFSGRQFSNSRSEMNVSTLELGDSALYLCASSLLRNSATNEKLFFGSGTQLSVL.

This chain links TRBV27 with TRBJ2-1; 7 bases line up with TRBD1. Trimming removed 8 bases from V and 14 bases from J; junction bases left unmatched: 9. The CDR3 covers 11 residues. Germline V CDR1 and CDR2: MNHEY, SMNVEV (reference sequence). The CDR3 nucleotides are TGTGCCAGCTCCCGAGGGGGCCAGAAGTTCTTC. Translating gives CASSRGGQKFF.